One sample yielded the 30 T cell receptor beta chains listed below, sequenced in a study of blood T cell repertoires in COVID-19. The assay was immunoSEQ multiplex PCR, and TCRdb's table has in-frame clones only and misses some. The sample holds fewer than 350,000 clones, around nine tenths seen once. The sequencing input was PBMCs or T cells enriched from blood (not recorded which). The receptors derive from a woman between 40 and 50 years old who had recovered from COVID-19.

This sequence joins TRBV5-1 and TRBJ1-1, with a possible D match to TRBD1 (6 bases). From germline, CDR1 is SGHRS and CDR2 YFSETQ. The CDR3 is 14 residues long. Trimming cost V 2 bases and J 1 base, with 9 bases left between them. The CDR3 region is CASSFGQSNTEAFF. Here the CDR3 DNA reads TGCGCCAGCAGCTTCGGACAGTCGAACACTGAAGCTTTCTTT.

V is TRBV5-1 and J is TRBJ2-7; possibly TRBD2 for D (6 bases). Trimming cost V 3 bases and J 4 bases, with 17 bases left between them. The CDR3 covers 15 residues. Germline lookup yields CDR1 SGHRS and CDR2 YFSETQ. For the CDR3, the DNA is TGCGCCAGCAGCTCAGCGCCTAGCGCATATTACGAGCAGTACTTC. Its protein product is CASSSAPSAYYEQYF.

CDR3 nucleotide sequence: TGTGCCAGCAGCGTAGCTACGAAGGGGGAGGGGTACCAAGAGACCCAGTACTTC. Its protein is CASSVATKGEGYQETQYF. V gene TRBV9 combines with J gene TRBJ2-5, with D tentatively TRBD2 (7 bases). With 0 bases removed from V and 0 bases from J, the gap between germline ends came to 18 bases. The CDR3 covers 18 residues. Germline values: CDR1 SGDLS, CDR2 YYNGEE.

The rearrangement joins TRBV7-9 to TRBJ2-4; no firm D call. The CDR3 has 15 residues. Germline CDR1 reads SEHNR; CDR2 reads FQNEAQ (reference sequence). Trimming pared 1 base from V and 2 bases from J, leaving 9 bases between. The CDR3 loop reads CASSLVPVPKNIQYF. CDR3 DNA sequence: TGTGCCAGCAGCTTAGTACCGGTACCCAAAAACATTCAGTACTTC.

V gene TRBV18 combines with J gene TRBJ2-3, with D tentatively TRBD2 (7 bases). The ends were cut back, 4 bases at V and 4 bases at J, with 15 bases in the middle. CDR3 length: 15 amino acids. Germline loops: CDR1 KGHSH, CDR2 LQKENI. In DNA form, the CDR3 reads TGTGCCAGCTCACTAACGAGGGGGGGCGCAGATACGCAGTATTTT. It yields the protein CASSLTRGGADTQYF.

CDR3 in amino acids: CASSYGRGQEQYF. CDR3 in DNA: TGTGCCAGCAGTTACGGTAGGGGGCAAGAGCAGTACTTC. V and J are TRBV6-5 and TRBJ2-7, with TRBD1 matching over 7 bases. The CDR3 extends over 13 amino acids. V gave up 2 bases and J gave up 7 bases; unmatched junction bases: 5. CDR1 and CDR2 (germline): MNHEY, SVGAGI.

This clone was seen a single time. The chain joins TRBV28 to TRBJ2-3; weak D call: TRBD1 (6 bases). CDR1 and CDR2 from the germline V gene are MDHEN and SYDVKM. This CDR3 spans 15 amino acids. V lost 2 bases to trimming and J lost 2 bases, with 11 bases between them. CDR3 sequence: CASSLDRIITDTQYF. The CDR3, as DNA: TGTGCCAGCAGTTTAGACAGGATTATCACAGATACGCAGTATTTT.

The V gene is TRBV27, the J gene TRBJ1-1; 7 bases match TRBD1. This CDR3 is built from 16 residues. Germline trimming cut 2 bases from V and 0 bases from J; bases unmatched to any gene: 6. Germline CDR1 and CDR2: MNHEY and SMNVEV (reference sequence). The CDR3 loop reads CASSLVQGGLNTEAFF. CDR3 bases: TGTGCCAGCAGTTTAGTTCAGGGGGGATTGAACACTGAAGCTTTCTTT.

This clone was counted only a few times. This sample includes further DNA sequences coding for the same CDR3. The CDR3 nucleotides read TGTGCCAGCAGCTTAGATGGCAGTAGCAATCAGCCCCAGCATTTT. Protein: CASSLDGSSNQPQHF. The chain is built from TRBV7-2 and TRBJ1-5; no firm D call. The CDR3 is 15 residues long. The V gene lost 1 base and the J gene lost 0 bases, with 7 bases spanning the gap. Germline V gene sequence: CDR1 SGHTA, CDR2 FQGNSA. Full variable domain (outside the CDR3, taken from reference TRBV7-2 and TRBJ1-5): GAGVSQSPSNKVTEKGKDVELRCDPISGHTALYWYRQSLGQGLEFLIYFQGNSAPDKSGLPSDRFSAERTGGSVSTLTIQRTQQEDSAVYLCASSLDGSSNQPQHFGDGTRLSIL.

The V call is TRBV28, the J call TRBJ2-1, with D unclear. The CDR3 contains 15 residues. The germline V and J ends were trimmed by 1 base and 6 bases, with 13 bases remaining between them. Germline V lookup: CDR1 MDHEN, CDR2 SYDVKM. CDR3: CASSLYLPGRNEQFF. Here the CDR3 DNA reads TGTGCCAGCAGTTTATATCTCCCGGGTCGCAATGAGCAGTTCTTC.

In DNA, the CDR3 is TGTGCCAGCAGCTCCGATCCTCGTCCGGGCCTCGGGGTAGATGAGCAGTTCTTC. Its translation is CASSSDPRPGLGVDEQFF. The V gene is TRBV5-5, the J gene TRBJ2-1, with D possibly matching TRBD2 (5 bases). Germline V lookup: CDR1 SGHKS, CDR2 YYEKEE (reference sequence). The V gene lost 3 bases and the J gene lost 8 bases, with 27 bases spanning the gap. The length of the CDR3 is 18 residues. Variable domain in full (rest from reference TRBV5-5 and TRBJ2-1): DAGVTQSPTHLIKTRGQQVTLRCSPISGHKSVSWYQQVLGQGPQFIFQYYEKEERGRGNFPDRFSARQFPNYSSELNVNALLLGDSALYLCASSSDPRPGLGVDEQFFGPGTRLTVL.

The J gene is TRBJ1-1, the V gene TRBV7-9; a possible D gene is TRBD1 (6 bases). The germline CDR1 and CDR2 sequences are SEHNR and FQNEAQ (reference sequence). This CDR3 has 15 amino acids. Trimming pared 6 bases from V and 6 bases from J, leaving 20 bases between. The CDR3 coding sequence is TGTGCCAGCAGAAAGGACAGCCGGACGAGCGCTGAAGCTTTCTTT. Protein product: CASRKDSRTSAEAFF.

The chain is built from TRBV28 and TRBJ2-1; 13 bases are shared with TRBD2. The CDR3 consists of 17 residues. V was clipped by 1 base and J by 7 bases; unmatched bases: 7. Germline values: CDR1 MDHEN, CDR2 SYDVKM. The CDR3 region is CASSLSRLAGGGNEQFF. In nucleotides, the CDR3 is TGTGCCAGCAGTTTATCCCGACTAGCGGGAGGTGGGAATGAGCAGTTCTTC. Complete variable domain (other parts from reference TRBV28 and TRBJ2-1): DVKVTQSSRYLVKRTGEKVFLECVQDMDHENMFWYRQDPGLGLRLIYFSYDVKMKEKGDIPEGYSVSREKKERFSLILESASTNQTSMYLCASSLSRLAGGGNEQFFGPGTRLTVL.

The chain combines TRBV7-9 with TRBJ2-3; a weak D match, TRBD1 (6 bases). Germline V lookup: CDR1 SEHNR, CDR2 FQNEAQ (reference sequence). The CDR3 runs 15 residues. V shed 4 bases and J shed 6 bases, with 17 bases lying between them. CDR3 region: CASSSSGASLDTQYF. In DNA form, the CDR3 reads TGTGCCAGCAGCTCCTCAGGGGCTTCTCTGGATACGCAGTATTTT.

The chain uses TRBV18 and TRBJ2-7; 14 bases align to TRBD2. The germline V gene has CDR1 KGHSH and CDR2 LQKENI. J lost 5 bases, V lost 4 bases, and 7 bases had no gene match. The CDR3 is 16 residues long. The CDR3 protein is CASSQGTSGSSHEQYF. CDR3 nucleotide sequence: TGTGCCAGCTCACAGGGGACTAGCGGGAGTTCCCACGAGCAGTACTTC.

This chain connects TRBV19 to TRBJ1-1, with D tentatively TRBD1 (6 bases). Per the germline V gene, CDR1 is LNHDA and CDR2 is SQIVND (reference sequence). V lost 3 bases to trimming and J lost 3 bases, with 11 bases between them. The CDR3 has 14 residues. CDR3 residues: CASSIDRPYTEAFF. The CDR3 region has the DNA TGTGCCAGTAGTATCGACAGGCCTTACACTGAAGCTTTCTTT.

The CDR3 loop is CAWRGRLAGGELFF. The CDR3 DNA is TGTGCCTGGAGGGGGAGACTAGCGGGCGGGGAGCTGTTTTTT. The V and J genes are TRBV30 and TRBJ2-2; 10 bases align to TRBD2. The V segment lost 3 bases and the J segment 7 bases; nucleotides outside the gene matches: 5. CDR3 length equals 14 residues. Germline values: CDR1 GTSNPN, CDR2 SVGIG (reference sequence).

The chain employs TRBV19 and TRBJ1-1; 9 bases are shared with TRBD1. The junction had 9 bases not matched to a gene; V was cut back by 3 bases and J by 4 bases. This CDR3 region has 16 residues. Germline-derived CDR1 and CDR2 are LNHDA and SQIVND (reference sequence). CDR3 DNA sequence: TGTGCCAGTAGTATCTATGGGACAGGGTCGGGCACTGAAGCTTTCTTT. It yields the protein CASSIYGTGSGTEAFF.

This chain uses TRBV28 with TRBJ1-1, with 7 bases fitting TRBD1. V gave up 4 bases and J gave up 8 bases; unmatched junction bases: 10. The CDR3 is made up of 14 amino acids. CDR1 and CDR2 (germline): MDHEN, SYDVKM. CDR3 nucleotides: TGTGCCAGCAGTTACATTGTAAGGGGGCGCGAAGCTTTCTTT. This encodes CASSYIVRGREAFF.

In DNA, the CDR3 is TGTGCCAGCAGCTCACCGGGGGTATATACTGGAAACACCATATATTTT. It codes for CASSSPGVYTGNTIYF. J is TRBJ1-3 and V is TRBV5-4; weak D call: TRBD1 (5 bases). Germline-derived CDR1 and CDR2 are SGHNT and YYREEE (reference sequence). The ends were cut back, 3 bases at V and 2 bases at J, with 15 bases in the middle. The CDR3 sequence is 16 residues long.

This clone was picked up one time. The chain joins TRBV9 to TRBJ1-6, with D perhaps TRBD1 (6 bases). Germline V gene lookup returns CDR1 SGDLS and CDR2 YYNGEE. V gave up 7 bases and J gave up 6 bases, with 11 bases separating them. This CDR3 spans 13 amino acids. This CDR3 is CASGQGINSPLHF. The CDR3 DNA is TGTGCCAGCGGGCAGGGGATTAATTCACCCCTCCACTTT.

The J gene is TRBJ2-1, the V gene TRBV24-1, with 7 nucleotides matching TRBD2. The CDR3 spans 16 residues. Per the germline V gene, CDR1 is KGHDR and CDR2 is SFDVKD. The J segment lost 6 bases and the V segment lost 2 bases, leaving 9 bases of the junction unmatched. CDR3 region: CATSDSETSRFNEQFF. The CDR3 nucleotides read TGTGCCACCAGTGATTCCGAGACTAGCAGATTCAATGAGCAGTTCTTC.

The rearrangement joins TRBV9 to TRBJ1-1; D is perhaps TRBD1 (6 bases). This CDR3 spans 15 amino acids. Trimming stripped 0 bases from V and 5 bases from J, with 14 bases between. CDR1 is SGDLS, CDR2 YYNGEE, per germline. In DNA form, the CDR3 reads TGTGCCAGCAGCGTAGGTGTGGGGGCGCAAACTGAAGCTTTCTTT. Translation: CASSVGVGAQTEAFF. Together with reference TRBV9 and TRBJ1-1, the CDR3 gives the full variable domain: DSGVTQTPKHLITATGQRVTLRCSPRSGDLSVYWYQQSLDQGLQFLIQYYNGEERAKGNILERFSAQQFPDLHSELNLSSLELGDSALYFCASSVGVGAQTEAFFGQGTRLTVV.

This clone was counted once. This rearrangement joins TRBV30 to TRBJ2-5, with D possibly matching TRBD2 (6 bases). The V gene's germline CDR1 is GTSNPN and CDR2 SVGIG (reference sequence). This CDR3 has 11 residues. V was cut by 7 bases and J by 1 base, with 7 bases left in between. The CDR3 here is CASTSQETQYF. In nucleotides, the CDR3 is TGTGCCTCGACTAGCCAAGAGACCCAGTACTTC. The whole variable domain, filled in from reference TRBV30 and TRBJ2-5, reads SQTIHQWPATLVQPVGSPLSLECTVEGTSNPNLYWYRQAAGRGLQLLFYSVGIGQISSEVPQNLSASRPQDRQFILSSKKLLLSDSGFYLCASTSQETQYFGPGTRLLVL.

The gene calls are TRBV12-3 or TRBV12-4 and TRBJ2-2; D uncertain. This CDR3 is 11 amino acids long. V was pared by 2 bases and J by 10 bases, with 5 bases between. The CDR3 reads CASSLRSELFF. The CDR3 bases are TGTGCCAGCAGTTTACGGTCGGAGCTGTTTTTT.

This chain joins TRBV19 and TRBJ2-1; 12 bases fit TRBD2. J lost 14 bases, V lost 0 bases, and 5 bases had no gene match. This CDR3 has 14 residues. CDR1 LNHDA and CDR2 SQIVND come from the germline V gene (reference sequence). The CDR3 sequence is CASSIETSGSQKFF. CDR3 sequence (DNA): TGTGCCAGTAGTATAGAGACTAGCGGGAGCCAAAAGTTCTTC.

The chain employs TRBV28 and TRBJ1-1; D is unresolved. With 3 bases removed from V and 4 bases from J, the gap between germline ends came to 6 bases. From germline, CDR1 is MDHEN and CDR2 SYDVKM. There are 12 residues in the CDR3. In DNA, the CDR3 is TGTGCCAGCAGTTTTCTGTCCACTGAAGCTTTCTTT. It encodes CASSFLSTEAFF.

The DNA of the CDR3 is TGTGCCAGCTCACCCCAACCAAAGGGGAAGAGTGAGCAGTTCTTC. Protein sequence: CASSPQPKGKSEQFF. This sequence joins TRBV18 and TRBJ2-1; tentatively, D is TRBD1 (5 bases). This CDR3 contains 15 residues. Germline V lookup: CDR1 KGHSH, CDR2 LQKENI. V gave up 3 bases and J gave up 9 bases, with 18 bases separating them.

J is TRBJ2-7 and V is TRBV2; the D gene is possibly TRBD2 (6 bases). The ends were cut back, 4 bases at V and 1 base at J, with 8 bases in the middle. CDR1 and CDR2 (germline): SNHLY, FYNNEI. There are 13 residues in the CDR3. Written as DNA, the CDR3 is TGTGCCAGCAGTGTACGGGGGTCCTACGAGCAGTACTTC. It translates to CASSVRGSYEQYF.

This sequence joins TRBV9 and TRBJ1-2, with 8 bases that match TRBD1. Per the germline V gene, CDR1 is SGDLS and CDR2 is YYNGEE. The ends lost 3 bases at V and 1 base at J; junction bases unmatched: 8. The CDR3 loop spans 16 amino acids. The CDR3 here is CASSGQGAVVNYGYTF. The CDR3 nucleotides are TGTGCCAGCAGCGGGCAGGGGGCTGTGGTTAACTATGGCTACACCTTC.